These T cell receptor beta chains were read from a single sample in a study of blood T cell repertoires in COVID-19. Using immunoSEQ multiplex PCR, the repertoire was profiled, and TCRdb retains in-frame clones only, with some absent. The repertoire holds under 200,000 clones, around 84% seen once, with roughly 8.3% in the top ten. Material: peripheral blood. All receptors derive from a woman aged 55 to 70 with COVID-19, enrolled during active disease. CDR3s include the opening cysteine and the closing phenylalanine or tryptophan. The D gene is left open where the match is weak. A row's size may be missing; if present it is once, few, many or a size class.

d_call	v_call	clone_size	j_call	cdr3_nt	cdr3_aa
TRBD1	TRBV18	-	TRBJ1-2	TGTGCCAGCTCACCACTCCAGGGGGCAATGTATGGCTACACCTTC	CASSPLQGAMYGYTF
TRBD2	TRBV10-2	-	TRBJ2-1	TGCGCCAGCACTCCTTGGGCGGGAGGGCCAGGTGAGCAGTTCTTC	CASTPWAGGPGEQFF
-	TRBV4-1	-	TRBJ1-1	TGCGCCAGCAGCCAATACGCGTTCGGAGACACTGAAGCTTTCTTT	CASSQYAFGDTEAFF
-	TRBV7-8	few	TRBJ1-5	TGTGCCAGCAGCTTTTCAGGGGATCATCAGCCCCAGCATTTT	CASSFSGDHQPQHF
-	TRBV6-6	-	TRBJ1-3	TGTGCCAGCTCTAGGGAGGGTCGGGAAAACACCATATATTTT	CASSREGRENTIYF
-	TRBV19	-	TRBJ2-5	TGTGCCAGTAGTTCCCGGACAGTGAGGGCAGAGACCCAGTACTTC	CASSSRTVRAETQYF
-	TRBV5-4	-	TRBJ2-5	TGTGCCAGCTTCGAAACCCGGGGACTGTACCAAGAGACCCAGTACTTC	CASFETRGLYQETQYF
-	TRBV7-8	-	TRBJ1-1	TGTGCCAGCAGCCAACATCTCGGACAAACTGAAGCTTTCTTT	CASSQHLGQTEAFF
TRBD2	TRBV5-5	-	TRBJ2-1	TGTGCCACCGGAGGCGGGGGAGGGCATGAGCAGTTCTTC	CATGGGGGHEQFF
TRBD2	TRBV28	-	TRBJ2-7	TGTGCCAGCAGCAGCGGGAGGCACGAGCAGTACTTC	CASSSGRHEQYF
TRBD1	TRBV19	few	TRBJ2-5	TGTGCCAGTAGTATCAACCATAACAGGGGAGAGACCCAGTACTTC	CASSINHNRGETQYF
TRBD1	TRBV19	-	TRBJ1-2	TGTGCCAGTAGTATAGTTCGGGACAGGGGCTATGGCTACACCTTC	CASSIVRDRGYGYTF
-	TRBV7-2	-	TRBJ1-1	TGTGCCAGCAGCTCTAGCCCCCAGAACACTGAAGCTTTCTTT	CASSSSPQNTEAFF
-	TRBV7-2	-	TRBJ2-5	TGTGCCAGCAGCTTACAGGGTTATCAAGAGACCCAGTACTTC	CASSLQGYQETQYF
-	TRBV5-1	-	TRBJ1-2	TGCGCCAGCAGCCCAGGGGAAGCTAACTATGGCTACACCTTC	CASSPGEANYGYTF
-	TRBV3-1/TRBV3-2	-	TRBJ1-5	TGTGCCAGCAGCCTGAACTCATTCAATCAGCCCCAGCATTTT	CASSLNSFNQPQHF
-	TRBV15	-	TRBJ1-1	TGTGCCACCAGCAGAGGTAACGGGAACACTGAAGCTTTCTTT	CATSRGNGNTEAFF
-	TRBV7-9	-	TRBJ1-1	TGTGCCAGCAGCTACACAATGAACACTGAAGCTTTCTTT	CASSYTMNTEAFF
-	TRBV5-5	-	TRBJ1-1	TGTGCCAGCAGCTTCAGGGTGGGGAACACTGAAGCTTTCTTT	CASSFRVGNTEAFF
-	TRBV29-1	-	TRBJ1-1	TGCAGCGTTGGTCCAGGGATGAACACTGAAGCTTTCTTT	CSVGPGMNTEAFF
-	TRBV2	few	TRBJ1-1	TGTGCCAGCAGAGAGAGGGGGACGAACACTGAAGCTTTCTTT	CASRERGTNTEAFF
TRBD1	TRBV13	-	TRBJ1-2	TGTGCCAGCAGCTCCTACAGCAGGGGGCAAGTTCCCTATGGCTACACCTTC	CASSSYSRGQVPYGYTF
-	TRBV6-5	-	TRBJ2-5	TGTGCCAGCACCCTACAGAGTCAAGAGACCCAGTACTTC	CASTLQSQETQYF
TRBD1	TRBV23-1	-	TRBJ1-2	TGCGCCAGCAGTCAATCCCCGGGACAGGGTAGCTACACCTTC	CASSQSPGQGSYTF
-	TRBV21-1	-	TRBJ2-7	TGTGCCAGCAGCAATTGCCCTACCGGGACAGGGGGCCACGAGCAGTACTTC	CASSNCPTGTGGHEQYF
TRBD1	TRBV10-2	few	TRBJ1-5	TGCGCCAGCAGATCGACAGGGAATCAGCCCCAGCATTTT	CASRSTGNQPQHF
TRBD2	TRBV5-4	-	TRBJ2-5	TGTGCCAGCAGCTCCAGCGGGAGGTGGGAGACCCAGTACTTC	CASSSSGRWETQYF
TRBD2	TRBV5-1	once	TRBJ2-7	TGCGCCAGCAGCTTAGTGACTAGCGGGATCTACGAGCAGTACTTC	CASSLVTSGIYEQYF
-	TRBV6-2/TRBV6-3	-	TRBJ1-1	TGTGCCAGCAGTTACATAGGGAGGACTGAAGCTTTCTTT	CASSYIGRTEAFF
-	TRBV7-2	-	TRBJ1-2	TGTGCCAGCAGCGCCGACTTCTATGGCTACACCTTC	CASSADFYGYTF
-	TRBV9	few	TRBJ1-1	TGTGCCAGCAGCGTAGTTTCGGGAAGCACTGAAGCTTTCTTT	CASSVVSGSTEAFF
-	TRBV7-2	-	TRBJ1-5	TGTGCCAGCAGCGCGCGCACAGGTAGCAATCAGCCCCAGCATTTT	CASSARTGSNQPQHF
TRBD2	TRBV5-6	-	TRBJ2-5	TGTGCCAGCAGCAACACGGGGGGGCTAGGGCGGGGAGAGACCCAGTACTTC	CASSNTGGLGRGETQYF
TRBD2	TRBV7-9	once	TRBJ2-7	TGTGCCAGCAGCTTAGAAGCGGGAGAGCAGTACTTC	CASSLEAGEQYF
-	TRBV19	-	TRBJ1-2	TGTGCCAGTGGTCGGGGGGCGGGTGGTGACTATGGCTACACCTTC	CASGRGAGGDYGYTF
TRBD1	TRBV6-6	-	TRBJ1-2	TGTGCCAGCAGGAGGGGTAGCGGACAGGGGTTTTTTGGCTACACCTTC	CASRRGSGQGFFGYTF
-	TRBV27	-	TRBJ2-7	TGTGCCAGCAGTTTATCAGGGGTGGTCGCCTACGAGCAGTACTTC	CASSLSGVVAYEQYF
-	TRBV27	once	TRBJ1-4	TGTGCCAGCAGTTCCGCGGGGATTTCTAATGAAAAACTGTTTTTT	CASSSAGISNEKLFF
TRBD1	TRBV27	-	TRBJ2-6	TGTGCCAGCACTCGGGACAGCTTCCTCTCTGGGGCCAACGTCCTGACTTTC	CASTRDSFLSGANVLTF
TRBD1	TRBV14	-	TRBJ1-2	TGTGCCAGCAGCGTCCGACAGGGCCAGTGGGATGGCTACACCTTC	CASSVRQGQWDGYTF
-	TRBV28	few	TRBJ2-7	TGTGCCAGCACCCTCCAGAGGGAATACGAGCAGTACTTC	CASTLQREYEQYF
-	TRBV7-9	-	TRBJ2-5	TGTGCCAGCAGGGCCACGGCTAGCAGAGAGACCCAGTACTTC	CASRATASRETQYF
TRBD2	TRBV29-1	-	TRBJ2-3	TGCAGCGTCCGGACTAGCGGGAGGGGTCGCGCAGATACGCAGTATTTT	CSVRTSGRGRADTQYF
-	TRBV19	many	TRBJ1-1	TGTGCCAGTAGTATATCCTCAGGGGACACTGAAGCTTTCTTT	CASSISSGDTEAFF
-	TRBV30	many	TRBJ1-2	TGTGCCTGGAGTGGGAGCGTTGGCTATGGCTACACCTTC	CAWSGSVGYGYTF
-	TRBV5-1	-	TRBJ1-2	TGCGCCAGCAGCTTGGACGGGATCTATGGCTACACCTTC	CASSLDGIYGYTF
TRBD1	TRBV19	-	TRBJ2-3	TGTGCCAGTAGTAAGGACAGGGTGCACACAGATACGCAGTATTTT	CASSKDRVHTDTQYF